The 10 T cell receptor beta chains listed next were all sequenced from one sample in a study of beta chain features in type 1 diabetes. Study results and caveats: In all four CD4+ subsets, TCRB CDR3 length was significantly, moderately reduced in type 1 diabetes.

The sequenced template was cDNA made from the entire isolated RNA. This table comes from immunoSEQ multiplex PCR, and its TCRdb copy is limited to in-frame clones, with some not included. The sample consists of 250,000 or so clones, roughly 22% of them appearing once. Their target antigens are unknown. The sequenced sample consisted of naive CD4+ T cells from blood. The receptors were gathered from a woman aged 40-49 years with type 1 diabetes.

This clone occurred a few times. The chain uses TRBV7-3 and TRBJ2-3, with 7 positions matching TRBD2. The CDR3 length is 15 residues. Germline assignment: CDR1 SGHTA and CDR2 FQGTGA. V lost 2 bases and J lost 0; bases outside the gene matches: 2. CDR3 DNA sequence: TGTGCCAGCAGCTTATCTAGCGGAAGCACAGATACGCAGTATTTT. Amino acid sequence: CASSLSSGSTDTQYF.

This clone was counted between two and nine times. The DNA for the CDR3 is TGTGCCAGCAGCTTGGGACAGCCATCGGGTGGCTACACCTTC. Its translation is CASSLGQPSGGYTF. V and J are TRBV5-6 and TRBJ1-2; tentative D call: TRBD1 (5 bases). The V and J ends lost 0 bases and 7 bases respectively, with 13 bases between them. The length of the CDR3 is 14 residues. The germline CDR1 and CDR2 sequences are SGHDT and YYEEEE.

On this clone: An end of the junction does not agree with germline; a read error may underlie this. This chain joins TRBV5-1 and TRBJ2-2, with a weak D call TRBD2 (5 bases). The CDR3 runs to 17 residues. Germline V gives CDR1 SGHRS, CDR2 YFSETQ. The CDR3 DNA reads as TGCGCCAGCAGATTGGCGTCGCGCGGGCAGCCCACCGGGGAGCTGTTTTTT. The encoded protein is CASRLASRGQPTGELFF.

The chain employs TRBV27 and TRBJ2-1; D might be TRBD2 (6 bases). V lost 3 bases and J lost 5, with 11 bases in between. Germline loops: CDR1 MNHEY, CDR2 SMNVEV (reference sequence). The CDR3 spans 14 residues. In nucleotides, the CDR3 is TGTGCCAGCAGTTTGTCACTAGCCCACAATGAGCAGTTCTTC. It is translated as CASSLSLAHNEQFF.

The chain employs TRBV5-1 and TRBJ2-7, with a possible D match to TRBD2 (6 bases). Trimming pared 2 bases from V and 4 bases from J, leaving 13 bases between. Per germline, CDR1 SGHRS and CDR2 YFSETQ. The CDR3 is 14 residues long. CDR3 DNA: TGCGCCAGCAGCTTCACGTCGGGGGATTACGAGCAGTACTTC. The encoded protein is CASSFTSGDYEQYF.

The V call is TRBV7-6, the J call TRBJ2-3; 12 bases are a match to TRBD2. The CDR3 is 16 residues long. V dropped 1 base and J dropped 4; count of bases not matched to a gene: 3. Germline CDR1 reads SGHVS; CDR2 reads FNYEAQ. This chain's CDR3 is CASSLGLAGAADTQYF. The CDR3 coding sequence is TGTGCCAGCAGCTTAGGACTAGCGGGAGCGGCAGATACGCAGTATTTT.

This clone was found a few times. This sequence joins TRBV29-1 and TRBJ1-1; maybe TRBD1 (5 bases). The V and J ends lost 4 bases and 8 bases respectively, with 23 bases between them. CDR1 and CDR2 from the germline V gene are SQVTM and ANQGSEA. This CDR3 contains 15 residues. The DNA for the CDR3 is TGCAGCGTTGTGCTGGGACTACACAAGGCCGAGGAAGCTTTCTTT. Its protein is CSVVLGLHKAEEAFF.

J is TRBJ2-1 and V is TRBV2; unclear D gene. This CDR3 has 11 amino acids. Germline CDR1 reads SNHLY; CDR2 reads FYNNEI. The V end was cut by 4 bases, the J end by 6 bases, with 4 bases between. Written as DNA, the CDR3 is TGTGCCAGCAGTGTGGCCAATGAGCAGTTCTTC. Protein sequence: CASSVANEQFF.

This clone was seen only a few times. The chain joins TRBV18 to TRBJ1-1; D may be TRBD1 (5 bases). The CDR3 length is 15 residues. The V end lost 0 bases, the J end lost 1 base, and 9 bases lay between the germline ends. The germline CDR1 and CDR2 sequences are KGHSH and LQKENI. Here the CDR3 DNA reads TGTGCCAGCTCACCACCGGTAGGGGCGAACACTGAAGCTTTCTTT. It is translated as CASSPPVGANTEAFF.

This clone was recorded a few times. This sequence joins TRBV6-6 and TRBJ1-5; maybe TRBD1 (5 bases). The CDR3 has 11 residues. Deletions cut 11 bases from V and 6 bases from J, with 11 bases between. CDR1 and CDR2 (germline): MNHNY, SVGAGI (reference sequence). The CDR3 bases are TGTGCCGGAGGGGTGCGTCAGCCCCAGCATTTT. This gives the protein CAGGVRQPQHF.